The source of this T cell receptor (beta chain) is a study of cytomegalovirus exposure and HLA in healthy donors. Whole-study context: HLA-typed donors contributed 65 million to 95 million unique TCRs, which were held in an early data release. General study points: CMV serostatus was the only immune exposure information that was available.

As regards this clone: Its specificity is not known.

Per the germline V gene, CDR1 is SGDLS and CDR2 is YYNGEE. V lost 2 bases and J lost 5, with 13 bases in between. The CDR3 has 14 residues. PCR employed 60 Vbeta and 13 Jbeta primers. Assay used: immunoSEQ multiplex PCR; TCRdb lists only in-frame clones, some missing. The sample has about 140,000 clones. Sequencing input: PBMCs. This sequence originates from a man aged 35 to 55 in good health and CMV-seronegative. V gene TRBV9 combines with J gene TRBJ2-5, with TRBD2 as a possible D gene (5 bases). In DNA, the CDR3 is TGTGCCAGCAGCGTTGGCCGGGAAAGGGAGACCCAGTACTTC. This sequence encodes CASSVGRERETQYF.